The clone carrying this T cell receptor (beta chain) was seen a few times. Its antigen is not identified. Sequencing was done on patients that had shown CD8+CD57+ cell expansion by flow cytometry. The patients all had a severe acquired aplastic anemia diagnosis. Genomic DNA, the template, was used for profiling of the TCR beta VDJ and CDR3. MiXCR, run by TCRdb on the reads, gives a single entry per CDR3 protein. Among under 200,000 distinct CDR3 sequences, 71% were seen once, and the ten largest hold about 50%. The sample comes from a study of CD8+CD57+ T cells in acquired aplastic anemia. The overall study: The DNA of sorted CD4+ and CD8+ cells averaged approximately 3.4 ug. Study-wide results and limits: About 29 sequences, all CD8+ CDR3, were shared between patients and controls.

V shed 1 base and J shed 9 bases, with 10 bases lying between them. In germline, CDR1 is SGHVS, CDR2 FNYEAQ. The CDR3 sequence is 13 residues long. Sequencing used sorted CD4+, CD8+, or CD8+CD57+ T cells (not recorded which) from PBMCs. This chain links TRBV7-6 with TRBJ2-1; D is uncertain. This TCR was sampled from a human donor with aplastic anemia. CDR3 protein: CASSLGPSVEQFF. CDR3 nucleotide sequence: TGTGCCAGCAGCTTAGGGCCCTCCGTTGAGCAGTTCTTC.